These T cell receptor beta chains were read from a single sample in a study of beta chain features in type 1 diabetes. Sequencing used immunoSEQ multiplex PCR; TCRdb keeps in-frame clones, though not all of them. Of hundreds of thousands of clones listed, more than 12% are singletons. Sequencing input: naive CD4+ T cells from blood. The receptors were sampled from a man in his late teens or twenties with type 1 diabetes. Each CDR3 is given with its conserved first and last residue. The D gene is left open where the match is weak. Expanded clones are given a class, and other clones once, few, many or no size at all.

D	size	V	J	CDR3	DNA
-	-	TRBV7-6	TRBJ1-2	CASSFPYTGLVGYTF	TGTGCCAGCAGCTTCCCATATACAGGGCTAGTGGGCTACACCTTC
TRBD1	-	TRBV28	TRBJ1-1	CASSWTGTGINTEAFF	TGTGCCAGCAGTTGGACCGGGACAGGGATCAACACTGAAGCTTTCTTT
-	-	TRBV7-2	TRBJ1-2	CASSPGLSTYGYTF	TGTGCCAGCAGCCCGGGACTCTCGACCTATGGCTACACCTTC
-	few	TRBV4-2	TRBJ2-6	CASNRDRSGANVLTF	TGTGCCAGCAACCGGGATCGCTCTGGGGCCAACGTCCTGACTTTC
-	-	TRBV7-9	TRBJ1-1	CASSLAQGVVTEAFF	TGTGCCAGCAGCTTAGCTCAGGGAGTCGTCACTGAAGCTTTCTTT
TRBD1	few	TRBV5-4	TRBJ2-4	CASSLSQGEYIQYF	TGTGCCAGCAGCTTGTCGCAGGGGGAGTACATTCAGTACTTC
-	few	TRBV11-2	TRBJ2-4	CASSLVGRQYF	TGTGCCAGCAGCTTAGTCGGGAGACAGTACTTC
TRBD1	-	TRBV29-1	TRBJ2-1	CSSLGQGLGNEQFF	TGCAGCTCTTTGGGACAGGGGCTGGGCAATGAGCAGTTCTTC
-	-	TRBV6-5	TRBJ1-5	CASSYSRGGPQHF	TGTGCCAGCAGTTACTCCCGGGGGGGACCCCAGCATTTT
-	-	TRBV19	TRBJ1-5	CASSIDLGVSSNQPQHF	TGTGCCAGTAGTATAGATCTGGGGGTGTCGAGCAATCAGCCCCAGCATTTT
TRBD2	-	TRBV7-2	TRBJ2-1	CASSLETSGDYNEQFF	TGTGCCAGCAGCTTAGAAACTAGCGGGGACTACAATGAGCAGTTCTTC
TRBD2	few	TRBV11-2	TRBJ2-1	CASSPLAGGYNEQFF	TGTGCCAGCAGCCCACTAGCGGGGGGGTACAATGAGCAGTTCTTC
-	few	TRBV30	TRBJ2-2	CAWSAGQGTGELFF	TGTGCCTGGAGTGCTGGACAAGGGACCGGGGAGCTGTTTTTT
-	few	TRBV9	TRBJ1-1	CASSGPADTEAFF	TGTGCCAGCAGCGGTCCCGCGGACACTGAAGCTTTCTTT
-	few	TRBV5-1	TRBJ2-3	CASSLDRELDTQYF	TGCGCCAGCAGCTTGGACAGGGAATTAGATACGCAGTATTTT
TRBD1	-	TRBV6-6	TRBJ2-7	CASSPRTGGLEQYF	TGTGCCAGCAGTCCTCGGACAGGAGGACTCGAGCAGTACTTC
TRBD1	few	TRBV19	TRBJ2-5	CASTRGGNGVETQYF	TGTGCCAGTACCCGAGGGGGCAACGGGGTAGAGACCCAGTACTTC
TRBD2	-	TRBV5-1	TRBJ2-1	CASSLVSSGSNYNEQFF	TGCGCCAGCAGCTTGGTATCTAGCGGGAGTAACTACAATGAGCAGTTCTTC
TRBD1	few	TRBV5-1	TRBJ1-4	CASSKDREDEKLFF	TGCGCCAGCAGCAAGGACAGGGAGGATGAAAAACTGTTTTTT
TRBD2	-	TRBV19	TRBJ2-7	CASRSGTSIYEQYF	TGTGCCAGTAGATCTGGGACTAGCATTTACGAGCAGTACTTC
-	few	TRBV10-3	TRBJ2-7	CAISESGEQYF	TGTGCCATCAGTGAGTCTGGCGAGCAGTACTTC
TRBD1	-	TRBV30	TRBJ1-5	CAWSPGTGGIHSNQPQHF	TGTGCCTGGAGTCCCGGGACAGGGGGGATTCATAGCAATCAGCCCCAGCATTTT
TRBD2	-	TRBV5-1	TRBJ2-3	CASSVAGTADTQYF	TGCGCCAGCAGCGTAGCGGGAACGGCAGATACGCAGTATTTT
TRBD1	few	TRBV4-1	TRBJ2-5	CASSQSLGQQETQYF	TGCGCCAGCAGCCAATCACTGGGACAGCAAGAGACCCAGTACTTC
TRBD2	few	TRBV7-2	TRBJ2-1	CASSAGLAGTEQFF	TGTGCCAGCAGCGCGGGACTAGCGGGAACGGAGCAGTTCTTC
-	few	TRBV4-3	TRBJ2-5	CASSQDWGHQETQYF	TGCGCCAGCAGCCAAGATTGGGGGCACCAAGAGACCCAGTACTTC
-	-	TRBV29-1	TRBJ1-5	CSVVGGAAQPQHF	TGCAGCGTTGTGGGTGGGGCGGCTCAGCCCCAGCATTTT
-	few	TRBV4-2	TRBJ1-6	CASSQFEYGSPLHF	TGTGCCAGCAGCCAGTTTGAGTACGGCTCACCCCTCCACTTT
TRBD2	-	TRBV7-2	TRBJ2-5	CASSLEQRGETQYF	TGTGCCAGCAGCTTAGAACAGCGGGGGGAGACCCAGTACTTC
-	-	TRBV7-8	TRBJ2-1	CASSGRAQGDNEQFF	TGTGCCAGCAGCGGGAGAGCGCAGGGCGACAATGAGCAGTTCTTC
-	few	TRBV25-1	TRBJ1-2	CASSDPKVAGLGDNGYTF	TGTGCCAGCAGTGACCCCAAGGTTGCAGGGTTGGGCGATAATGGCTACACCTTC
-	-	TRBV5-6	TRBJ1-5	CASSLRAGAQGTSQPQHF	TGTGCCAGCAGCTTGAGGGCAGGGGCGCAGGGGACGTCCCAGCCCCAGCATTTT
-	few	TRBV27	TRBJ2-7	CASSLSVGLYEQYF	TGTGCCAGCAGTTTATCGGTCGGGCTCTACGAGCAGTACTTC
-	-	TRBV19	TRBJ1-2	CASKIGEKRYGYTF	TGTGCCAGTAAAATTGGGGAGAAGAGGTATGGCTACACCTTC
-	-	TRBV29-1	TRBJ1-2	CSVTFNYGYTF	TGCAGCGTAACTTTCAACTATGGCTACACCTTC
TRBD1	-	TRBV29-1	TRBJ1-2	CSVETGWGYGYTF	TGCAGCGTCGAGACAGGGTGGGGGTATGGCTACACCTTC
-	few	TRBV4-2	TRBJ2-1	CASSQDLHSASSYNEQFF	TGTGCCAGCAGCCAAGATCTGCACTCCGCAAGCTCCTACAATGAGCAGTTCTTC
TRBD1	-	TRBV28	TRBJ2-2	CASSPGQGSGELFF	TGTGCCAGCAGTCCGGGACAGGGGTCCGGGGAGCTGTTTTTT
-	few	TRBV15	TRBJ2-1	CATRDQLSYNEQFF	TGTGCCACCAGGGATCAGCTGTCCTACAATGAGCAGTTCTTC
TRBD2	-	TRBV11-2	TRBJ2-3	CASSILLAEADTQYF	TGTGCCAGCAGCATCTTACTAGCGGAAGCAGATACGCAGTATTTT
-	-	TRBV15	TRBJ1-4	CATSKSAAFNEKLFF	TGTGCCACCAGCAAGTCGGCAGCCTTTAATGAAAAACTGTTTTTT
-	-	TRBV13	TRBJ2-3	CASSSDPAWVDTQYF	TGTGCCAGCAGCTCGGACCCGGCGTGGGTTGATACGCAGTATTTT
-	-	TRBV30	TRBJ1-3	CAWKPANTIYF	TGTGCCTGGAAGCCAGCAAACACCATATATTTT
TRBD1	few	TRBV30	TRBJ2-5	CAWSEGQVVQETQYF	TGTGCCTGGAGTGAGGGACAGGTCGTACAAGAGACCCAGTACTTC
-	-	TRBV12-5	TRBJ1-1	CASQQGSEAFF	TGTGCTAGTCAACAGGGATCTGAAGCTTTCTTT
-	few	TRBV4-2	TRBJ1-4	CASSQQNRATNEKLFF	TGTGCCAGCAGCCAACAGAACAGAGCAACTAATGAAAAACTGTTTTTT
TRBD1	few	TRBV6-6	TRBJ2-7	CAVRGQTYEQYF	TGTGCCGTCCGGGGACAGACCTACGAGCAGTACTTC
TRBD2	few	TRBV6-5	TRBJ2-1	CASSYGSSGNNEQFF	TGTGCCAGCAGTTACGGGTCTAGCGGAAACAATGAGCAGTTCTTC
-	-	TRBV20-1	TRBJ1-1	CSARRTEAFF	TGCAGTGCTCGCCGCACTGAAGCTTTCTTT
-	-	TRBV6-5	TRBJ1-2	CASRPSGVGGYTF	TGTGCCAGCAGACCCTCCGGAGTGGGAGGCTACACCTTC